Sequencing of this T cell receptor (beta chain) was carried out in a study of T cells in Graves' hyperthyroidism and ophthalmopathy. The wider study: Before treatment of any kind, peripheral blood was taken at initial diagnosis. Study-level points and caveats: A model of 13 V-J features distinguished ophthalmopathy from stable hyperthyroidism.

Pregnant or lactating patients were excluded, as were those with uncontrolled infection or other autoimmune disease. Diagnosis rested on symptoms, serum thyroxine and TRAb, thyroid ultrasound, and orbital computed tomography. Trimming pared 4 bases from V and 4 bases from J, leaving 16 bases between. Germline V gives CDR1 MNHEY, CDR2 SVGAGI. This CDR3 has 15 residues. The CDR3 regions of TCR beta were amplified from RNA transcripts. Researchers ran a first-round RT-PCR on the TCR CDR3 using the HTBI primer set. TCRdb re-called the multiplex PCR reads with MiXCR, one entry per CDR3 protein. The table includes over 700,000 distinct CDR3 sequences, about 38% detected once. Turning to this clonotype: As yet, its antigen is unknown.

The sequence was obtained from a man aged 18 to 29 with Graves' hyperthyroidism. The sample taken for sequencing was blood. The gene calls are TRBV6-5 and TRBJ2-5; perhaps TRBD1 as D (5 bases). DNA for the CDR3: TGTGCCAGCAGTTGGGGCAGGGTGTTAGGAGAGACCCAGTACTTC. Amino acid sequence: CASSWGRVLGETQYF.